Included here is one TCR beta chain sequence, with context. The data were taken from a study of blood T cell repertoires in COVID-19. Study in general: There were acute and convalescent COVID-19 samples, and they came from the United States, Italy and Spain. The cDNA or gDNA used as material had been derived from T cells, B-cell-depleted T cells, or PBMCs.

As originally analysed: Reference gene primer amplification gave estimated nucleated cell counts. Clones were read by immunoSEQ multiplex PCR, and TCRdb kept only the in-frame ones, dropping some. D and trimming were read from the DNA, whereas the V and J calls and clone size are those reported in that table. The sample holds roughly 7,800 clones, approximately 86% seen once. The sequence derives from a woman in her forties or fifties with active or convalescent COVID-19. The sample taken for sequencing was peripheral blood.

This CDR3 is CASSWTSTDTQYF. As DNA, the CDR3 is TGTGCCAGCAGCTGGACTAGCACAGATACGCAGTATTTT. The chain combines TRBV5-6 with TRBJ2-3, with D possibly matching TRBD2 (5 bases). The V gene's germline CDR1 is SGHDT and CDR2 YYEEEE. V lost 3 bases, J lost 0 bases, and 5 bases lay in between. CDR3 length: 13 amino acids.